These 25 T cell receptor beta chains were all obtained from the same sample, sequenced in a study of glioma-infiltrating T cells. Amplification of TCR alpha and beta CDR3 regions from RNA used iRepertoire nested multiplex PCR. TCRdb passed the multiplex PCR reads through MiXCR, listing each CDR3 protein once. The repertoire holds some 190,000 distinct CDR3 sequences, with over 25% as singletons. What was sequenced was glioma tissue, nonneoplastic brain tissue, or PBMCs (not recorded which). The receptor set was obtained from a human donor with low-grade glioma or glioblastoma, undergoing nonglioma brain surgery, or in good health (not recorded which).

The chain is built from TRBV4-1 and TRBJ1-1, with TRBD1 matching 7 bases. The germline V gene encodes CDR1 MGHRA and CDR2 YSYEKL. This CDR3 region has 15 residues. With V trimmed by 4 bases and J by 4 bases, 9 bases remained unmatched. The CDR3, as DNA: TGCGCCAGCAGCCCAGGGGGGGGCTACGTCACTGAAGCTTTCTTT. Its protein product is CASSPGGGYVTEAFF.

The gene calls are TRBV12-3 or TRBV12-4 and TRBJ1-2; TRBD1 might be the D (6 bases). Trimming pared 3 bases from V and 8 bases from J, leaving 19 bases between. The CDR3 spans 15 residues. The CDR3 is CASSLTPDSSEGYTF. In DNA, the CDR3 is TGTGCCAGCAGTTTGACCCCGGACAGCTCTGAGGGCTACACCTTC.

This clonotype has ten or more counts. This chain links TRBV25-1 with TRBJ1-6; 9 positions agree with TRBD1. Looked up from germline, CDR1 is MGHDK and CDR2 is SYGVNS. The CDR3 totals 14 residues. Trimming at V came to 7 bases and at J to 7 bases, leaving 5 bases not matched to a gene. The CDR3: CASTFGTGNSPLHF. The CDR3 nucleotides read TGTGCCAGCACCTTCGGGACAGGGAATTCACCCCTCCACTTT.

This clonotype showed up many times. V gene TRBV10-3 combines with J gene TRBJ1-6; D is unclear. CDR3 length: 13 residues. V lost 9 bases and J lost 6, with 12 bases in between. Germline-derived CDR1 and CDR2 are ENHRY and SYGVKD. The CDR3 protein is CAIGGYGNSPLHF. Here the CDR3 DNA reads TGTGCCATAGGAGGCTATGGTAATTCACCCCTCCACTTT.

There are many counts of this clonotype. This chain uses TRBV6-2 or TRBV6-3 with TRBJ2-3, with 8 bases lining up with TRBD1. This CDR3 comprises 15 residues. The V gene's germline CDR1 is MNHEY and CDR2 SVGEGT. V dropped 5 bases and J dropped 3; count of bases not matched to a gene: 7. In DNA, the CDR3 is TGTGCCAGCAGTAGGAACAGGGGGTGGACAGATACGCAGTATTTT. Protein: CASSRNRGWTDTQYF.

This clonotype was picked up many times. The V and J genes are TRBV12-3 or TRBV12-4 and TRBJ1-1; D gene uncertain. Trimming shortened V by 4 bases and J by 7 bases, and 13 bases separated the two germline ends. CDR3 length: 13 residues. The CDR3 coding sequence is TGTGCCAGCAGTTGGACCTCCAGTAGTGAAGCTTTCTTT. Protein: CASSWTSSSEAFF.

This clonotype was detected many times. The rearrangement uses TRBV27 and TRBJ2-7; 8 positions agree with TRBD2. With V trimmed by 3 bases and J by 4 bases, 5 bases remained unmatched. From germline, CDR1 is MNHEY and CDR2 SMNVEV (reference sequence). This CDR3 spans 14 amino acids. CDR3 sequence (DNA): TGTGCCAGCAGTTTCACTAGCGGTGCTTACGAGCAGTACTTC. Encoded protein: CASSFTSGAYEQYF.

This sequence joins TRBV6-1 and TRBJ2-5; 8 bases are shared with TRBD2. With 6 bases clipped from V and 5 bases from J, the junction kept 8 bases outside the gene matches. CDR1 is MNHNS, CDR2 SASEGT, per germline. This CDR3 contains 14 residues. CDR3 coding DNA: TGTGCCAGCAGAGATGGCGGGAGGTTCGAGACCCAGTACTTC. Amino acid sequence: CASRDGGRFETQYF.

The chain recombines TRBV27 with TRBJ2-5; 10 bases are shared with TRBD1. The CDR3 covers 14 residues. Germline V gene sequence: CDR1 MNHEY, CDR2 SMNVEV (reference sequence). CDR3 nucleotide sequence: TGTACCATCAGACCGGGACAGGGGATGCGGACCCAGTACTTC. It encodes CTIRPGQGMRTQYF.

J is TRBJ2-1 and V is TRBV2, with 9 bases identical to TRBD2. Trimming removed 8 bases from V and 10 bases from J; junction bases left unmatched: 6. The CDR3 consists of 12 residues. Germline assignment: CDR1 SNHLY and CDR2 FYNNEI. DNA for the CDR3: TGTGCCAGCGTGACTAGCGGCTACGAGCAGTTCTTC. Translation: CASVTSGYEQFF.

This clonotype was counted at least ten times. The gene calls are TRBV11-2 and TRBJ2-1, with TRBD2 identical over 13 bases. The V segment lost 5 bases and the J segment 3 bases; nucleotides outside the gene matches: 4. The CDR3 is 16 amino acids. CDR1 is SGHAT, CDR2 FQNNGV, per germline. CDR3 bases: TGTGCCAGCAGCCAACTAGCGGGAGGGATCTACAATGAGCAGTTCTTC. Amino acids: CASSQLAGGIYNEQFF.

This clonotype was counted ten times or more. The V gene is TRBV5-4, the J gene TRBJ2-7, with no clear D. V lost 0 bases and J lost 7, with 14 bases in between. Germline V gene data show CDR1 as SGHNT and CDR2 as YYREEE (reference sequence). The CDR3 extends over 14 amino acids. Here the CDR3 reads CASSLEYSAREQYF. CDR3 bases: TGTGCCAGCAGCTTGGAGTACTCTGCGAGGGAGCAGTACTTC.

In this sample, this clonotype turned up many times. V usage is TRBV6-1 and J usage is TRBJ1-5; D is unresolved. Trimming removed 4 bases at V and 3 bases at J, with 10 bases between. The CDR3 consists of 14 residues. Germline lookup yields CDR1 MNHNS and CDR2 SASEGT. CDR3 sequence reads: CASSAPPFNQPQHF. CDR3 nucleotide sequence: TGTGCCAGCAGTGCCCCTCCCTTCAATCAGCCCCAGCATTTT.

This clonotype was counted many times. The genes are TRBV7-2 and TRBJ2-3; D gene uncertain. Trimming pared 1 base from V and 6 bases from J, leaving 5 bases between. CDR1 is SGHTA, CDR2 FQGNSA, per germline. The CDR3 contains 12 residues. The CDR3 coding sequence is TGTGCCAGCAGCTTAGTACGGGATACGCAGTATTTT. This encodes CASSLVRDTQYF.

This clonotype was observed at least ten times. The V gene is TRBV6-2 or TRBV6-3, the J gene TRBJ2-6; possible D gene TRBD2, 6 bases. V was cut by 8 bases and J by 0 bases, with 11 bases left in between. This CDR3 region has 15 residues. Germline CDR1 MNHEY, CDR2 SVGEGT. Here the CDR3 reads CASFLGGSGANVLTF. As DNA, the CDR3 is TGTGCCAGCTTTCTGGGGGGCTCTGGGGCCAACGTCCTGACTTTC.

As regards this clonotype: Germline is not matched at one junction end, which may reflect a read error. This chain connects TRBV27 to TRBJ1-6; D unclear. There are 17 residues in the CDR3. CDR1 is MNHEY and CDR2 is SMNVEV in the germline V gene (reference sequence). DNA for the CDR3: TGTGCCAGCAGTTTATATTCGGGGTTGGGATATAATTCACCACTCCAATTT. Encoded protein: CASSLYSGLGYNSPLQF.

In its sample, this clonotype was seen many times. The CDR3, as DNA: TGTGCCAGTAGTCTCCTGGGGGCGGATCAGCCCCAGCATTTT. Residues: CASSLLGADQPQHF. The chain recombines TRBV19 with TRBJ1-5, with D maybe TRBD1 (6 bases). The CDR3 length is 14 residues. Trimming took off 5 bases at V and 5 bases at J, with 13 bases between the two ends. Germline CDR1 reads LNHDA; CDR2 reads SQIVND (reference sequence).

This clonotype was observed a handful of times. The chain's CDR3 is CASSPDRGQNTEAFF. CDR3 in DNA: TGCGCCAGCAGCCCGGATAGGGGCCAGAACACTGAAGCTTTCTTT. The gene calls are TRBV5-1 and TRBJ1-1; D perhaps matches TRBD1 (5 bases). This CDR3 region has 15 residues. Trimming pared 4 bases from V and 1 base from J, leaving 14 bases between. CDR1 and CDR2 (germline): SGHRS, YFSETQ. Drawing the rest from reference TRBV5-1 and TRBJ1-1, the complete variable domain is KAGVTQTPRYLIKTRGQQVTLSCSPISGHRSVSWYQQTPGQGLQFLFEYFSETQRNKGNFPGRFSGRQFSNSRSEMNVSTLELGDSALYLCASSPDRGQNTEAFFGQGTRLTVV.

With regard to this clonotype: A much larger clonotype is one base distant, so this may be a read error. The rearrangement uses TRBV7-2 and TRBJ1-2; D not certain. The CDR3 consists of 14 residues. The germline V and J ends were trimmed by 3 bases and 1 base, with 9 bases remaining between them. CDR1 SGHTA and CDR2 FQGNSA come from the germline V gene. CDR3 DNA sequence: TGTGCCAGCAGCTTGGGCCCCTTTAACTATGGCTACACCTTC. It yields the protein CASSLGPFNYGYTF.

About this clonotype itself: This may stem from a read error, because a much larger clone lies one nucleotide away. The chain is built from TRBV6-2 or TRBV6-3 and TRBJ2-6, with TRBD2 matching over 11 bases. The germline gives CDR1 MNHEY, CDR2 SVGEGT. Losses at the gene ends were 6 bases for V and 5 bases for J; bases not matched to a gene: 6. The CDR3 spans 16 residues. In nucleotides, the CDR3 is TGTGCCAGCAGATCGGGACTAGCGGCTCGGGCCAACGTCCTGACTTTC. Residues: CASRSGLAARANVLTF.

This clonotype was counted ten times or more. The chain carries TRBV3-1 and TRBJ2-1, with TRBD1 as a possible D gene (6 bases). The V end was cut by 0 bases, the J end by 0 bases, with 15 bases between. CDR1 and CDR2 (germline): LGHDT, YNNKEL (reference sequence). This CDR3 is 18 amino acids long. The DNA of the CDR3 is TGTGCCAGCAGCCAAGACCCCTGGACAGAGAGCTCCTACAATGAGCAGTTCTTC. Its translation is CASSQDPWTESSYNEQFF.

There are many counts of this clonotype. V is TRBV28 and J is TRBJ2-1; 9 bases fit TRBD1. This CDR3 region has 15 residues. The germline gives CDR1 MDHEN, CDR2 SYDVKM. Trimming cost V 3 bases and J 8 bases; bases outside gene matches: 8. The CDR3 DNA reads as TGTGCCAGCAGTTTTACAGGGGGCACCGAGGATGAGCAGTTCTTC. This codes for CASSFTGGTEDEQFF.

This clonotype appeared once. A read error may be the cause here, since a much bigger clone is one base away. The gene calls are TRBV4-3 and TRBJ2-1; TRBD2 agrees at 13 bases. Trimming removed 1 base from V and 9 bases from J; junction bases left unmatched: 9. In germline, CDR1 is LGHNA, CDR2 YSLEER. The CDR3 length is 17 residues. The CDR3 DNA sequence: TGCGCCAGCAGCCAAGTCAGTCCGGGACTAGCGGGAAGTGAGCAGTTCTTC. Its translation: CASSQVSPGLAGSEQFF.

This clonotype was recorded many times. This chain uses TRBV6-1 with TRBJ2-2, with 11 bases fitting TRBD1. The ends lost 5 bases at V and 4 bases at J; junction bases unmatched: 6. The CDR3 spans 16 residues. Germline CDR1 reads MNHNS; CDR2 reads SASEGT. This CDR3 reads CASSTPGTGGTGELFF. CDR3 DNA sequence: TGTGCCAGCAGTACCCCCGGGACAGGGGGCACCGGGGAGCTGTTTTTT.

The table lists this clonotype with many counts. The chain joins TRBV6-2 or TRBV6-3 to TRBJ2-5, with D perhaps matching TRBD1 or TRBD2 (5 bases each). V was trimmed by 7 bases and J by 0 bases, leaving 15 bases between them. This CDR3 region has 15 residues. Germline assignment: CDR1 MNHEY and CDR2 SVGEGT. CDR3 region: CASTEGRRYQETQYF. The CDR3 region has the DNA TGTGCCAGCACCGAGGGACGGAGGTACCAAGAGACCCAGTACTTC.